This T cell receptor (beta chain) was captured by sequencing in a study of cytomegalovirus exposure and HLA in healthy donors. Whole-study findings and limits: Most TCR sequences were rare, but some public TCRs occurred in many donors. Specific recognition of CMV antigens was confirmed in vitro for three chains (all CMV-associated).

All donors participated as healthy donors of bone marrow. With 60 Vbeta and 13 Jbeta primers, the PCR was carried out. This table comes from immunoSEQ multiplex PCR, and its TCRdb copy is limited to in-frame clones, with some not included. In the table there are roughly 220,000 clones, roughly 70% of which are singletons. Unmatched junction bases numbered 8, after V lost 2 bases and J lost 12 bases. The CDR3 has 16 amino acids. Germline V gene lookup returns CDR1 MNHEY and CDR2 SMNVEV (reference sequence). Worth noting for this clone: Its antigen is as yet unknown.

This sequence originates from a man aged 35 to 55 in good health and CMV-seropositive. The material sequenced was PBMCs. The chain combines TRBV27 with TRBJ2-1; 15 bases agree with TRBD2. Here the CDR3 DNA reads TGTGCCAGCAGTTTAGAGGGGACTAGCGGGGGGACTGGGCAGTTCTTC. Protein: CASSLEGTSGGTGQFF.